Presented here are 32 T cell receptor beta chains from one specimen sequenced in a study of regulatory T cells in long-lasting Graves disease (dated by TCRdb to the early 2020s). The sample's time point label, in plain terms: persistent/refractory GD, antithyroid drugs over 5 years with positive TRAb. RNA was extracted from PBMCs in TRIzol for both TCR sequencing and RNA sequencing. Library construction relied on multiplex PCR. Sequencing used an Illumina HiSeq 4000. TCR beta libraries were built with iRepertoire HTBI primers and Arm-PCR amplification of CDR3 regions. The public reads were reanalyzed by TCRdb: fastp trimming at Q25, MiXCR alignment, in-frame beta chains only. When rows share a CDR3 protein, they turn into one entry using the most common DNA and genes. The sample data list fewer than 600,000 distinct CDR3 sequences, and about 20% of these were observed just once. The leading ten clones occupy less than 15% of the sample.

The material was peripheral blood mononuclear cells (PBMCs), obtained when the disease was refractory, from a patient treated with antithyroid drugs. These receptors originate from a female donor with Graves disease.

This clonotype was seen ten or more times. The CDR3 sequence is CASSYFAGETQYF. In nucleotides, the CDR3 is TGTGCCAGCAGTTATTTTGCCGGCGAGACCCAGTACTTC. The rearrangement uses TRBV6-5 and TRBJ2-5; D gene uncertain. The germline CDR1 and CDR2 sequences are MNHEY and SVGAGI. The CDR3 runs to 13 residues. V lost 3 bases to trimming and J lost 5 bases, with 10 bases between them.

The chain joins TRBV25-1 to TRBJ2-3, with a tentative D call TRBD2 (5 bases). V shed 7 bases and J shed 2 bases, with 16 bases lying between them. Germline V lookup: CDR1 MGHDK, CDR2 SYGVNS. CDR3 size: 15 residues. CDR3 protein: CASTPQERTTDTQYF. For the CDR3, the DNA is TGTGCCAGCACCCCCCAAGAGCGGACCACAGATACGCAGTATTTT.

This clonotype was seen more than once but under ten times. The chain links TRBV3-1 to TRBJ2-5; D may be TRBD2 (6 bases). The CDR3 loop spans 15 amino acids. Trimming took 0 bases from V and 1 from J, leaving 9 bases between them. The germline V gene has CDR1 LGHDT and CDR2 YNNKEL (reference sequence). In DNA, the CDR3 is TGTGCCAGCAGCCAAGATAGGACTACCCAAGAGACCCAGTACTTC. This translates into CASSQDRTTQETQYF.

The table lists this clonotype with many counts. This rearrangement joins TRBV12-3 or TRBV12-4 to TRBJ2-5; 7 nucleotides agree with TRBD2. J gave up 5 bases and V 7 bases, and 10 bases lay outside the gene matches. CDR3 size: 14 residues. The CDR3 DNA reads as TGTGCCAGCACCCGGGGAGGGGTTGGGGAGACCCAGTACTTC. This gives the protein CASTRGGVGETQYF.

This chain uses TRBV5-5 with TRBJ1-1, with D possibly matching TRBD1 (5 bases). CDR1 is SGHKS, CDR2 YYEKEE, per germline (reference sequence). The CDR3 totals 13 residues. Trimming pared 0 bases from V and 7 bases from J, leaving 10 bases between. The CDR3 nucleotides are TGTGCCAGCAGCTTGGAGCGGGGGATTGAAGCTTTCTTT. It specifies CASSLERGIEAFF.

This clonotype was seen a handful of times. V is TRBV6-2 or TRBV6-3 and J is TRBJ2-4; TRBD1 is a possible D gene (5 bases). V lost 8 bases and J lost 9, with 11 bases in between. Germline V lookup: CDR1 MNHEY, CDR2 SVGEGT. The CDR3 is 11 amino acids. The CDR3 sequence is CASGAQGIQYF. The CDR3 coding sequence is TGTGCCAGCGGGGCCCAAGGCATTCAGTACTTC.

As regards this clonotype: Possible read error: a much larger clone is one base away. This chain uses TRBV28 with TRBJ2-5; D not resolved. The CDR3 extends over 14 amino acids. The V gene lost 6 bases and the J gene lost 5 bases, with 16 bases spanning the gap. Per the germline V gene, CDR1 is MDHEN and CDR2 is SYDVKM. DNA for the CDR3: TGTGCCAGCAGGGATGAGAACAGTTGGGAGACCCAGTACTTC. It yields the protein CASRDENSWETQYF.

This clonotype was counted a few times. The chain recombines TRBV29-1 with TRBJ1-1; D is perhaps TRBD1 (5 bases). V was clipped by 7 bases and J by 5 bases, with 17 bases between them. CDR3 size: 13 residues. Germline V gene data show CDR1 as SQVTM and CDR2 as ANQGSEA. For the CDR3, the DNA is TGCAGCGGGGAAGACAGAGGGAGGACTGAAGCTTTCTTT. It codes for CSGEDRGRTEAFF.

This clonotype occurred many times. The chain couples TRBV6-1 to TRBJ1-2; no definite D call. Germline CDR1 reads MNHNS; CDR2 reads SASEGT. The CDR3 is made up of 11 amino acids. V shed 6 bases and J shed 4 bases, with 6 bases lying between them. CDR3 protein: CASSDTYGYTF. CDR3 nucleotides: TGTGCCAGCAGCGACACCTATGGCTACACCTTC.

This clonotype was found many times. This rearrangement joins TRBV28 to TRBJ2-7; tentative D call: TRBD2 (6 bases). This CDR3 is 14 amino acids long. Germline loops: CDR1 MDHEN, CDR2 SYDVKM. V lost 6 bases, J lost 0 bases, and 12 bases lay in between. Written as DNA, the CDR3 is TGTGCCAGCAGATGGGAGGATGGCTCCTACGAGCAGTACTTC. Translating gives CASRWEDGSYEQYF.

This clonotype was observed at least ten times. This chain joins TRBV12-3 or TRBV12-4 and TRBJ2-7; TRBD2 matches at 11 bases. V gave up 3 bases and J gave up 2 bases; unmatched junction bases: 3. This CDR3 region has 15 residues. Here the CDR3 DNA reads TGTGCCAGCAGTTTGGGACTAGCGGTACCCTACGAGCAGTACTTC. Amino acid sequence: CASSLGLAVPYEQYF.

The chain combines TRBV7-3 with TRBJ2-5; the match to TRBD1 covers 9 bases. The CDR3 is made up of 18 amino acids. V gave up 4 bases and J gave up 2 bases; unmatched junction bases: 14. Germline V CDR1 and CDR2: SGHTA, FQGTGA. CDR3 residues: CASSYILRDREDQETQYF. DNA of the CDR3: TGTGCCAGCAGCTACATACTCCGGGACAGGGAAGATCAAGAGACCCAGTACTTC.

The table lists this clonotype with many counts. V and J are TRBV20-1 and TRBJ1-1; the D is unclear. The CDR3 is 14 amino acids. Germline assignment: CDR1 DFQATT and CDR2 SNEGSKA (reference sequence). V lost 4 bases to trimming and J lost 6 bases, with 18 bases between them. Here the CDR3 reads CSANYIRVPAEAFF. In DNA, the CDR3 is TGCAGTGCTAACTATATAAGGGTCCCCGCTGAAGCTTTCTTT.

This clonotype has only a few counts. This chain joins TRBV20-1 and TRBJ1-1, with 7 bases fitting TRBD1. Germline V gene lookup returns CDR1 DFQATT and CDR2 SNEGSKA (reference sequence). With V trimmed by 6 bases and J by 6 bases, 4 bases remained unmatched. This CDR3 is built from 11 residues. DNA for the CDR3: TGCAGTGCCAGGGGACAGTCTGAAGCTTTCTTT. The encoded protein is CSARGQSEAFF.

This clonotype appeared a few times. The chain couples TRBV4-2 to TRBJ1-2; no firm D call. Trimming took 0 bases from V and 7 from J, leaving 15 bases between them. This CDR3 has 15 amino acids. In germline, CDR1 is LGHNA, CDR2 YNFKEQ. The CDR3 region is CASSQESEEIFGYTF. CDR3 DNA sequence: TGTGCCAGCAGCCAAGAATCAGAGGAAATCTTTGGCTACACCTTC.

V is TRBV30 and J is TRBJ1-1, with 7 bases matching TRBD1. The junction had 18 bases not matched to a gene; V was cut back by 3 bases and J by 5 bases. Germline V lookup: CDR1 GTSNPN, CDR2 SVGIG (reference sequence). The CDR3 is 17 amino acids. The CDR3 region is CAWRDKSQGVLETEAFF. In nucleotides, the CDR3 is TGTGCCTGGAGGGATAAGTCGCAGGGGGTTTTGGAGACTGAAGCTTTCTTT.

Many counts were recorded for this clonotype. The chain carries TRBV28 and TRBJ2-7; 7 bases map to TRBD1. V lost 7 bases, J lost 2 bases, and 8 bases stayed unmatched. This CDR3 region has 14 residues. CDR1 and CDR2 (germline): MDHEN, SYDVKM. The CDR3 spells CASTTRGLAYEQYF. As DNA, the CDR3 is TGTGCCAGCACCACAAGGGGGCTCGCCTACGAGCAGTACTTC. Full variable domain (rest looked up from reference TRBV28 and TRBJ2-7): DVKVTQSSRYLVKRTGEKVFLECVQDMDHENMFWYRQDPGLGLRLIYFSYDVKMKEKGDIPEGYSVSREKKERFSLILESASTNQTSMYLCASTTRGLAYEQYFGPGTRLTVT.

The chain recombines TRBV24-1 with TRBJ2-2; D might be TRBD1 (5 bases). The V end was cut by 0 bases, the J end by 1 base, with 5 bases between. Germline values: CDR1 KGHDR, CDR2 SFDVKD. The CDR3 has 15 residues. The CDR3 sequence: CATSDLGQNTGELFF. In nucleotides, the CDR3 is TGTGCCACCAGTGATTTGGGACAGAACACCGGGGAGCTGTTTTTT.

Ten or more counts support this clonotype. The chain carries TRBV7-8 and TRBJ2-7; D gene uncertain. CDR3 length: 11 residues. Germline lookup yields CDR1 SGHVS and CDR2 FQNEAQ. V gave up 1 base and J gave up 5 bases, with 3 bases separating them. The CDR3 region has the DNA TGTGCCAGCAGCTTAGTCGACGAGCAGTACTTC. The encoded protein is CASSLVDEQYF.

The V call is TRBV9, the J call TRBJ2-7; D uncertain. The CDR3 sequence is 14 residues long. The germline gives CDR1 SGDLS, CDR2 YYNGEE. The ends were cut back, 0 bases at V and 2 bases at J, with 9 bases in the middle. CDR3 amino acids: CASSVGAETYEQYF. The CDR3 DNA follows: TGTGCCAGCAGCGTAGGCGCAGAGACCTACGAGCAGTACTTC.

The chain uses TRBV11-2 and TRBJ2-7; 7 bases align to TRBD1. Germline values: CDR1 SGHAT, CDR2 FQNNGV. With V trimmed by 7 bases and J by 0 bases, 6 bases remained unmatched. The CDR3 is 14 residues long. This CDR3 is CASTPGQNSYEQYF. As DNA, the CDR3 is TGTGCCAGCACCCCGGGACAGAACTCCTACGAGCAGTACTTC.

This clonotype was found once. The chain has TRBV7-2 and TRBJ2-3, with 9 bases that match TRBD2. Trimming removed 2 bases from V and 6 bases from J; junction bases left unmatched: 6. The germline CDR1 and CDR2 sequences are SGHTA and FQGNSA. This CDR3 has 15 amino acids. The CDR3 region is CASSLLLREGDTQYF. The CDR3 DNA sequence: TGTGCCAGCAGCTTACTGTTGCGGGAGGGTGATACGCAGTATTTT.

This clonotype has a count of ten or more. The limits of the CDR3 on the DNA are not certain, so only TCRdb's listed CDR3 is given. The genes are TRBV29-1 and TRBJ1-5; the D segment call TRBD1 is taken from the table without a DNA check. CDR1 SQVTM and CDR2 ANQGSEA come from the germline V gene. A total of 13 residues make up the CDR3, ends included. The CDR3 spells CSVEVGPGTPQHF.

The table lists this clonotype with many counts. The V call is TRBV19, the J call TRBJ1-1; D is unresolved. The germline V gene has CDR1 LNHDA and CDR2 SQIVND (reference sequence). The CDR3 loop spans 15 amino acids. Trimming took off 1 base at V and 1 base at J, with 10 bases between the two ends. In nucleotides, the CDR3 is TGTGCCAGTAGTATAGCGGCACTTAGGAACACTGAAGCTTTCTTT. Translated: CASSIAALRNTEAFF.

This clonotype appeared a few times. This sequence joins TRBV11-2 and TRBJ2-7; D not certain. The germline V gene has CDR1 SGHAT and CDR2 FQNNGV. CDR3 length: 16 amino acids. The ends were cut back, 2 bases at V and 0 bases at J, with 14 bases in the middle. The CDR3 region has the DNA TGTGCCAGCAGCTTAAGGTTCGGGCAGGTCTCCTACGAGCAGTACTTC. Protein sequence: CASSLRFGQVSYEQYF. Full variable domain (remainder filled in from reference TRBV11-2 and TRBJ2-7): EAGVAQSPRYKIIEKRQSVAFWCNPISGHATLYWYQQILGQGPKLLIQFQNNGVVDDSQLPKDRFSAERLKGVDSTLKIQPAKLEDSAVYLCASSLRFGQVSYEQYFGPGTRLTVT.

In its sample, this clonotype was seen once. This chain connects TRBV19 to TRBJ2-2; D gene uncertain. Trimming cost V 6 bases and J 6 bases, with 11 bases left between them. The germline V gene encodes CDR1 LNHDA and CDR2 SQIVND (reference sequence). The CDR3 has 13 amino acids. CDR3 loop: CASRLVGAGELFF. CDR3 sequence (DNA): TGTGCCAGTAGGCTAGTCGGCGCCGGGGAGCTGTTTTTT.

There are many counts of this clonotype. This chain connects TRBV7-2 to TRBJ2-5; TRBD1 aligns across 9 bases. Germline V gene data show CDR1 as SGHTA and CDR2 as FQGNSA. Trimming took 6 bases from V and 4 from J; bases not matched to a gene: 9. This CDR3 contains 15 residues. The CDR3: CASRQDGTGSETQYF. CDR3 in DNA: TGTGCCAGCAGACAAGACGGGACAGGGTCAGAGACCCAGTACTTC. The full variable domain, its missing parts supplied by reference TRBV7-2 and TRBJ2-5, is GAGVSQSPSNKVTEKGKDVELRCDPISGHTALYWYRQSLGQGLEFLIYFQGNSAPDKSGLPSDRFSAERTGGSVSTLTIQRTQQEDSAVYLCASRQDGTGSETQYFGPGTRLLVL.

CDR3 sequence reads: CASSVRTGGTEAFF. CDR3 coding DNA: TGTGCCAGTAGTGTCAGGACAGGGGGCACTGAAGCTTTCTTT. The rearrangement links TRBV19 to TRBJ1-1, with 10 bases lining up with TRBD1. CDR3 length: 14 amino acids. V shed 5 bases, J shed 4 bases, and the junction held 4 bases outside the gene matches. Germline V lookup: CDR1 LNHDA, CDR2 SQIVND (reference sequence).

This clonotype was counted at least ten times. The chain uses TRBV12-3 or TRBV12-4 and TRBJ1-1; 12 positions agree with TRBD1. With V trimmed by 4 bases and J by 4 bases, 4 bases remained unmatched. This CDR3 is 15 amino acids long. For the CDR3, the DNA is TGTGCCAGCAGTTCCCGGGACAGGGGGCGCACTGAAGCTTTCTTT. Encoded protein: CASSSRDRGRTEAFF.

The chain employs TRBV28 and TRBJ2-5; D call uncertain. V lost 7 bases to trimming and J lost 1 base, with 10 bases between them. Germline V gene sequence: CDR1 MDHEN, CDR2 SYDVKM. The CDR3 spans 13 residues. CDR3 sequence (DNA): TGTGCCAGCACCGGCCTCTTCCAAGAGACCCAGTACTTC. Protein sequence: CASTGLFQETQYF. The full variable domain, completed using reference TRBV28 and TRBJ2-5, is DVKVTQSSRYLVKRTGEKVFLECVQDMDHENMFWYRQDPGLGLRLIYFSYDVKMKEKGDIPEGYSVSREKKERFSLILESASTNQTSMYLCASTGLFQETQYFGPGTRLLVL.

This clonotype was observed at least ten times. CDR3 bases: TGTGCCAGCAGTGAAGGCCAGTTTTATAATTCACCCCTCCACTTT. This translates into CASSEGQFYNSPLHF. V usage is TRBV2 and J usage is TRBJ1-6; D gene uncertain. CDR3 length: 15 residues. Germline assignment: CDR1 SNHLY and CDR2 FYNNEI. Trimming removed 1 base at V and 4 bases at J, with 8 bases between.

The chain has TRBV5-6 and TRBJ2-2; D is uncertain. Germline loops: CDR1 SGHDT, CDR2 YYEEEE. The V end lost 0 bases, the J end lost 6 bases, and 9 bases lay between the germline ends. The CDR3 runs 14 residues. CDR3 sequence: CASSLVGQSGELFF. CDR3 DNA: TGTGCCAGCAGCTTGGTTGGGCAGTCCGGGGAGCTGTTTTTT.